Sequencing of this T cell receptor (beta chain) was carried out in a study of vaccination effects on CD4 cells after COVID-19. Sequencing was preceded by expansion of antigen-specific CD4+ T cells with viral peptide pools in the ViraFEST assay. Having been cultured for about 10 days, the cells underwent CD4+ T cell isolation. Nobody among the vaccine recipients had prior SARS-CoV-2 infection (nucleocapsid antibodies were negative). Generated by immunoSEQ multiplex PCR, the TCRdb table keeps only in-frame clones and is missing some. In the table there are about 60,000 clones, approximately 80% of which are singletons. Comment on this clone: What it binds is unknown.

The TCR sequence derives from a human donor who received a COVID-19 vaccine. The material sequenced was CD4+ T cells from PBMCs cultured with HCoV-229E spike peptides, taken before COVID-19 vaccination.

In DNA form, the CDR3 reads TGCGCCAGCAGCCCCGGACAGGGCCAAGAAAAACTGTTTTTT. Its protein product is CASSPGQGQEKLFF. The chain employs TRBV5-1 and TRBJ1-4, with 8 positions matching TRBD1. J was trimmed by 8 bases and V by 4 bases; bases with no gene match: 7. CDR3 length equals 14 residues. In germline, CDR1 is SGHRS, CDR2 YFSETQ.